The entry below gives a single T cell receptor (beta chain) sequence along with its context. These data belong to a study of cytomegalovirus exposure and HLA in healthy donors. PCR involved 60 Vbeta and 13 Jbeta primers. The method was immunoSEQ multiplex PCR; TCRdb's version includes in-frame clones alone and lacks a portion of them. The sample contains 50,000 to 80,000 clones, roughly 80% of which appear only once. The trim removed 6 bases at V and 5 bases at J, leaving 3 bases unmatched. The CDR3 spans 13 residues. Germline CDR1 MDHEN, CDR2 SYDVKM. Sequencing input: PBMCs. The receptor comes from a male donor in good health and CMV-seropositive. V is TRBV28 and J is TRBJ2-2; 7 bases map to TRBD2. The CDR3 nucleotides read TGTGCCAGCAGCCGGGGGGAAACCGGGGAGCTGTTTTTT. It encodes CASSRGETGELFF.